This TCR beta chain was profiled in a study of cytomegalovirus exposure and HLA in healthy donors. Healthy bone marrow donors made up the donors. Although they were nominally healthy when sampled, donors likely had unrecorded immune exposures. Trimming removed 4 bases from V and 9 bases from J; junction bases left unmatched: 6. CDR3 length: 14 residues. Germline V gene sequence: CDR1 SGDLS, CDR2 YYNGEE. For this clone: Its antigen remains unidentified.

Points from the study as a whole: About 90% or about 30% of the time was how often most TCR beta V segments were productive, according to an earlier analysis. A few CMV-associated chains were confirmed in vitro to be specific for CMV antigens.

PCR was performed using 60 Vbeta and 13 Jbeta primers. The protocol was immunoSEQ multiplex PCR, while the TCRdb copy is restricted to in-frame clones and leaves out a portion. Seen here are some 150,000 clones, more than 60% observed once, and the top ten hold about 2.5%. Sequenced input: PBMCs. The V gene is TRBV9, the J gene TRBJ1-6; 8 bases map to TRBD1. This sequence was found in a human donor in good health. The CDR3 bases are TGTGCCAGCAGCCCCCGGACAGGGATTTCACCCCTCCACTTT. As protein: CASSPRTGISPLHF.